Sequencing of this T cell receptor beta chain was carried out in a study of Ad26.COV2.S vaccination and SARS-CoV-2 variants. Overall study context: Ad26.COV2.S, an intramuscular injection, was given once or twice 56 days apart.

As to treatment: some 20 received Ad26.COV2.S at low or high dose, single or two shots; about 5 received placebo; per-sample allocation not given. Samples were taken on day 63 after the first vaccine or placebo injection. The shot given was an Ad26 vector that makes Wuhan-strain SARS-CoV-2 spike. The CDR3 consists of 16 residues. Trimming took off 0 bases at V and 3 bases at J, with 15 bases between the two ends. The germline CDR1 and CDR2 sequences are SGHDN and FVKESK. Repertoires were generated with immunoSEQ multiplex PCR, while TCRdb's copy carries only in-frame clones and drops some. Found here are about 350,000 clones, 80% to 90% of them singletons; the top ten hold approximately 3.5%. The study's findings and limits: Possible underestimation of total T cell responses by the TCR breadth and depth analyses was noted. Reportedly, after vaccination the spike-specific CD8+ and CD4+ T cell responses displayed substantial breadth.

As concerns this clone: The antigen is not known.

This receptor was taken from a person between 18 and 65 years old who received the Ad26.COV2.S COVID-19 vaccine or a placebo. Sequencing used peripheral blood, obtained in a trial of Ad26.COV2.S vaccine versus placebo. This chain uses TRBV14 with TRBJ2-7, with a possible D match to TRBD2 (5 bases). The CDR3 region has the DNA TGTGCCAGCAGCCAAGACAGGTTTCGAGGGAACTACGAGCAGTACTTC. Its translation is CASSQDRFRGNYEQYF.